This T cell receptor beta chain originates from a study of T cell responses to AZD1222 COVID-19 vaccine. This CDR3 comprises 15 residues. Trimming took off 5 bases at V and 4 bases at J, with 17 bases between the two ends. Germline assignment: CDR1 SEHNR and CDR2 FQNEAQ (reference sequence). Profiling relied on immunoSEQ multiplex PCR, and the TCRdb table lists in-frame clones only, not all of them. The sample lists 90,000 or so clones; 88% were seen once. Sequencing was performed on peripheral blood, taken on day 0 of AZD1222 vaccination. The chain recombines TRBV7-9 with TRBJ1-1; D not certain. This clonotype was sampled from an adult in good health. CDR3 bases: TGTGCCAGCAGCCCTTTAGGCGGGCTCGGCACTGAAGCTTTCTTT. Translation: CASSPLGGLGTEAFF. Together with reference TRBV7-9 and TRBJ1-1, the CDR3 gives the full variable domain: DTGVSQNPRHKITKRGQNVTFRCDPISEHNRLYWYRQTLGQGPEFLTYFQNEAQLEKSRLLSDRFSAERPKGSFSTLEIQRTEQGDSAMYLCASSPLGGLGTEAFFGQGTRLTVV.